The 18 T cell receptor beta chains below were found in one sample sequenced in a study of regulatory T cells in long-lasting Graves disease. Described time point: newly diagnosed GD, antithyroid drugs for less than 3 months. TCR sequences were obtained from RNA taken from PBMCs. According to the study, TCR beta libraries were built with iRepertoire HTBI primers and CDR3-region Arm-PCR. TCRdb itself ran the multiplex PCR reads through MiXCR, one entry per CDR3 protein. The sample has about 320,000 distinct CDR3 sequences, 15% to 20% seen once; the top ten hold around 37%. Sample: peripheral blood mononuclear cells (PBMCs), taken at new diagnosis, from a patient treated with antithyroid drugs. These receptors were collected from a female donor with Graves disease.

CDR3 sequence reads: CASSQEESGYEQYF. The CDR3, as DNA: TGTGCCAGCAGCCAAGAAGAATCGGGCTACGAGCAGTACTTC. The gene calls are TRBV14 and TRBJ2-7; D not resolved. Per germline, CDR1 SGHDN and CDR2 FVKESK. The CDR3 has 14 amino acids. Trimming stripped 0 bases from V and 3 bases from J, with 9 bases between.

The V gene is TRBV7-9, the J gene TRBJ2-7; D tentatively fits TRBD1 or TRBD2 (5 bases each). The J call may be faulty, since TRBJ2-1 better matches the DNA end. The CDR3 is 13 amino acids. Per the germline V gene, CDR1 is SEHNR and CDR2 is FQNEAQ (reference sequence). The CDR3 spells CASSPDGTAEQFF. CDR3 coding DNA: TGTGCCAGCAGCCCCGACGGGACGGCTGAGCAGTTCTTC.

The sample holds a few counts of this clonotype. The rearrangement links TRBV28 to TRBJ2-7; TRBD2 is a possible D gene (6 bases). The CDR3 covers 13 residues. Germline V gene data show CDR1 as MDHEN and CDR2 as SYDVKM. Trimming took 10 bases from V and 2 from J, leaving 15 bases between them. The CDR3 protein is CATTSSETYEQYF. CDR3 sequence (DNA): TGTGCCACCACCTCTAGCGAGACCTACGAGCAGTACTTC.

The table lists this clonotype with many counts. The chain employs TRBV4-1 and TRBJ2-1, with D unclear. V lost 4 bases, J lost 8 bases, and 6 bases lay in between. CDR1 is MGHRA, CDR2 YSYEKL, per germline. The CDR3 spans 11 residues. CDR3: CASSPAHEQFF. CDR3 DNA: TGCGCCAGCAGCCCAGCCCATGAGCAGTTCTTC.

This clonotype appeared many times. The chain combines TRBV7-9 with TRBJ2-5; 8 bases are shared with TRBD2. The CDR3 has 14 amino acids. Looked up from germline, CDR1 is SEHNR and CDR2 is FQNEAQ (reference sequence). J gave up 5 bases and V 2 bases, and 4 bases lay outside the gene matches. The DNA of the CDR3 is TGTGCCAGCAGCTTAAGCGGGAGTGGGGAGACCCAGTACTTC. It yields the protein CASSLSGSGETQYF.

The genes are TRBV5-1 and TRBJ2-3; D unclear. The CDR3 runs to 12 residues. Per germline, CDR1 SGHRS and CDR2 YFSETQ. Trimming left V 6 bases short and J 4 bases short, with 9 bases between. The CDR3 nucleotides are TGCGCCAGCATTTCCGCGGCAGATACGCAGTATTTT. Translating it yields CASISAADTQYF.

This chain joins TRBV6-1 and TRBJ1-2, with a weak D call TRBD1 (5 bases). V lost 6 bases and J lost 3, with 14 bases in between. Germline V CDR1 and CDR2: MNHNS, SASEGT. The CDR3 sequence is 14 residues long. CDR3 DNA: TGTGCCAGCAGCCCACCTGGGGGAGACTATGGCTACACCTTC. Its protein product is CASSPPGGDYGYTF.

This clonotype was detected many times. The chain's CDR3 is CASSYPGLGLGTQYF. The CDR3 coding sequence is TGTGCCAGCAGTTACCCCGGACTAGGATTAGGTACGCAGTATTTT. This chain connects TRBV6-2 or TRBV6-3 to TRBJ2-3; TRBD2 aligns across 7 bases. This CDR3 region has 15 residues. Per the germline V gene, CDR1 is MNHEY and CDR2 is SVGEGT. Losses at the gene ends were 2 bases for V and 8 bases for J; bases not matched to a gene: 10.

The CDR3 bases are TGTGCCAGTAATTCTCTACTAGGGAACTCTGGAAACACCATATATTTT. This sequence encodes CASNSLLGNSGNTIYF. The J gene is TRBJ1-3, the V gene TRBV19; D is ambiguous. The ends were cut back, 7 bases at V and 0 bases at J, with 16 bases in the middle. CDR3 size: 16 residues. Germline CDR1 reads LNHDA; CDR2 reads SQIVND (reference sequence).

This clonotype was detected ten times or more. The chain uses TRBV3-1 and TRBJ2-2; D might be TRBD1 (5 bases). Trimming left V 0 bases short and J 5 bases short, with 10 bases between. This CDR3 region has 15 residues. Per the germline V gene, CDR1 is LGHDT and CDR2 is YNNKEL (reference sequence). CDR3 coding DNA: TGTGCCAGCAGCCAAGACAGGGCGATGACCGGGGAGCTGTTTTTT. The encoded protein is CASSQDRAMTGELFF.

This clonotype occurred many times. This chain's CDR3 is CASSLVRLAYSYEQYF. DNA for the CDR3: TGTGCCAGCAGCTTAGTTCGACTAGCGTACTCCTACGAGCAGTACTTC. V usage is TRBV11-1 and J usage is TRBJ2-7; 8 bases agree with TRBD2. The germline gives CDR1 SGHAT, CDR2 FQDESV (reference sequence). With 1 base clipped from V and 0 bases from J, the junction kept 5 bases outside the gene matches. This CDR3 is 16 amino acids long.

About this clonotype: This could be a read error, since a much larger clone is one nucleotide away. The CDR3 does not end in the conserved phenylalanine or tryptophan, so this is likely a read error. The chain carries TRBV11-3 and TRBJ2-6, with a possible D match to TRBD1 (6 bases). Germline CDR1 SGHNT, CDR2 YENEEA. The V gene lost 5 bases and the J gene lost 3 bases, with 11 bases spanning the gap. The CDR3 spans 15 residues. In DNA form, the CDR3 reads TGTGCCAGCAGCAACAGGGTTAGTGGGGCCAACGTCCTGACTTAC. Translation gives CASSNRVSGANVLTY.

This clonotype has a count of ten or more. V is TRBV19 and J is TRBJ1-5; D is uncertain. V lost 3 bases and J 3 bases, leaving 9 bases between the germline ends. Germline loops: CDR1 LNHDA, CDR2 SQIVND (reference sequence). CDR3 length equals 14 residues. The CDR3 protein is CASSMTRFNQPQHF. The CDR3 DNA sequence: TGTGCCAGTAGTATGACCCGATTCAATCAGCCCCAGCATTTT.

This clonotype was seen only a few times. The chain is built from TRBV5-4 and TRBJ2-1; D gene uncertain. Trimming took off 5 bases at V and 5 bases at J, with 11 bases between the two ends. The germline CDR1 and CDR2 sequences are SGHNT and YYREEE (reference sequence). This CDR3 has 13 amino acids. The DNA for the CDR3 is TGTGCCAGCAGTCATCCTTGGGACAATGAGCAGTTCTTC. Its protein product is CASSHPWDNEQFF.

This clonotype was counted many times. The V and J genes are TRBV27 and TRBJ2-7; D remains unclear. The CDR3 spans 13 residues. Trimming left V 1 base short and J 3 bases short, with 7 bases between. The germline CDR1 and CDR2 sequences are MNHEY and SMNVEV (reference sequence). CDR3 DNA: TGTGCCAGCAGTTTATTTCTTGGCTACGAGCAGTACTTC. This encodes CASSLFLGYEQYF.

The table lists this clonotype with many counts. This sequence joins TRBV13 and TRBJ2-3; 7 positions agree with TRBD2. The V gene end was trimmed by 5 bases and the J gene end by 3 bases; junction bases not matched to a gene: 17. The length of the CDR3 is 18 residues. Germline V gene data show CDR1 as PRHDT and CDR2 as FYEKMQ (reference sequence). CDR3 nucleotide sequence: TGTGCCAGCAGCCCGGACCTTTTTGGCGGGAGTGGAACAGATACGCAGTATTTT. Translated, it gives CASSPDLFGGSGTDTQYF.

Worth noting for this clonotype: The CDR3 does not end in the conserved phenylalanine or tryptophan, so this is likely a read error. This chain links TRBV19 with TRBJ2-2; D might be TRBD2 (7 bases). The CDR3 length is 19 residues. The germline gives CDR1 LNHDA, CDR2 SQIVND (reference sequence). Deletions cut 3 bases from V and 3 bases from J, with 23 bases between. CDR3 loop: CASSIPWGGAGTYTGELFS. In nucleotides, the CDR3 is TGTGCCAGTAGTATCCCCTGGGGGGGCGCCGGGACTTACACCGGGGAGCTGTTTTCT.

As to this clonotype: A read error is likely here: a far larger clone is one base away. In this CDR3 the conserved last residue, phenylalanine or tryptophan, is missing, so a read error is likely. V gene TRBV6-9 combines with J gene TRBJ1-1; D unclear. The V gene lost 3 bases and the J gene lost 0 bases, with 8 bases spanning the gap. Germline loops: CDR1 MNHGY, CDR2 SVAAGI. The CDR3 length is 14 residues. Here the CDR3 DNA reads TGTGCCAGCAGTTACGAAGCCGTGAACACTGAAGCTTTCCTT. It specifies CASSYEAVNTEAFL.